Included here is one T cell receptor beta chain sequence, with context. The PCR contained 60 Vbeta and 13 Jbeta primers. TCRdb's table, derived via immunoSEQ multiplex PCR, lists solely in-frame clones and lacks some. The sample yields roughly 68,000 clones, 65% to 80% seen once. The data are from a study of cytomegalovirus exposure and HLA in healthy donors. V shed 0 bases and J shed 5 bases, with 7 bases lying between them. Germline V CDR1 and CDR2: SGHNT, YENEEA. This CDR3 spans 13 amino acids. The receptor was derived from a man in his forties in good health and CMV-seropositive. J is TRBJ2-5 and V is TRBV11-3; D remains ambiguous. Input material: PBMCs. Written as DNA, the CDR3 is TGTGCCAGCAGCTTAGACCTAAAGGAGACCCAGTACTTC. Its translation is CASSLDLKETQYF.